Below are 28 T cell receptor beta chains sequenced from a single sample in a study of T cells after yellow fever vaccination. Each CDR3 protein gets one entry after TCRdb re-called the 5' RACE reads with MiXCR. The sample has about 550,000 distinct CDR3 sequences; over 15% are singletons. The material was PBMCs, obtained 15 days after the yellow fever booster vaccination. These receptors came from a man under 40 who received the YFV17D yellow fever vaccine.

The chain's CDR3 is CASSYLTSGMDTQYF. The DNA of the CDR3 is TGTGCCAGCAGTTACTTGACTAGCGGGATGGATACGCAGTATTTT. V usage is TRBV6-2 or TRBV6-3 and J usage is TRBJ2-3, with 11 nucleotides matching TRBD2. This CDR3 has 15 amino acids. V was pared by 1 base and J by 6 bases, with 3 bases of the junction left unmatched. The germline CDR1 and CDR2 sequences are MNHEY and SVGEGT.

This clonotype was found a few times. The chain has TRBV20-1 and TRBJ2-3; D unclear. Trimming cost V 0 bases and J 3 bases, with 13 bases left between them. Germline loops: CDR1 DFQATT, CDR2 SNEGSKA (reference sequence). CDR3 length: 15 amino acids. This CDR3 reads CSARDLQLGTDTQYF. CDR3 in DNA: TGCAGTGCTAGAGATTTGCAGTTAGGTACAGATACGCAGTATTTT.

This clonotype showed up many times. An end of the junction differs from the germline gene, which may be a read error. This chain links TRBV5-1 with TRBJ2-3, with TRBD2 as a possible D gene (6 bases). This CDR3 has 14 amino acids. Germline CDR1 reads SGHRS; CDR2 reads YFSETQ. The CDR3 protein is CASSLEGSTDTQYF. The CDR3 nucleotides read TGTGCCAGCAGCTTGGAGGGTTCCACAGATACGCAGTATTTT.

This clonotype was observed a handful of times. The chain links TRBV7-2 to TRBJ1-1; D is uncertain. The CDR3 has 13 amino acids. Germline lookup yields CDR1 SGHTA and CDR2 FQGNSA. V lost 3 bases and J 2 bases, leaving 7 bases between the germline ends. CDR3 sequence reads: CASSLTINTEAFF. The CDR3 DNA reads as TGTGCCAGCAGCTTGACTATTAACACTGAAGCTTTCTTT. Using reference TRBV7-2 and TRBJ1-1 for the parts outside the CDR3, the full variable domain is GAGVSQSPSNKVTEKGKDVELRCDPISGHTALYWYRQSLGQGLEFLIYFQGNSAPDKSGLPSDRFSAERTGGSVSTLTIQRTQQEDSAVYLCASSLTINTEAFFGQGTRLTVV.

The V and J genes are TRBV20-1 and TRBJ2-3; no firm D call. The germline V gene encodes CDR1 DFQATT and CDR2 SNEGSKA (reference sequence). There are 13 residues in the CDR3. Trimming removed 7 bases from V and 0 bases from J, with 11 bases in between. CDR3 sequence (DNA): TGCAGTGTTAAGTCCCCTAGCACAGATACGCAGTATTTT. Its translation: CSVKSPSTDTQYF.

This clonotype was counted between two and nine times. The chain is built from TRBV6-6 and TRBJ2-3; no clear D. Germline values: CDR1 MNHNY, CDR2 SVGAGI (reference sequence). CDR3 length: 13 residues. V gave up 6 bases and J gave up 1 base, with 8 bases separating them. For the CDR3, the DNA is TGTGCCAGCAGAACGATTGGCACAGATACGCAGTATTTT. Translated: CASRTIGTDTQYF.

The rearrangement uses TRBV12-3 or TRBV12-4 and TRBJ2-7; 11 positions match TRBD2. V lost 7 bases, J lost 4 bases, and 3 bases stayed unmatched. This CDR3 is 13 amino acids long. CDR3 amino acids: CASTGTSGYEQYF. The CDR3 DNA is TGTGCCAGCACCGGGACTAGCGGATACGAGCAGTACTTC.

This chain joins TRBV29-1 and TRBJ1-4; 8 positions match TRBD1. Germline V lookup: CDR1 SQVTM, CDR2 ANQGSEA. Trimming removed 0 bases from V and 5 bases from J; junction bases left unmatched: 8. The CDR3 is 16 amino acids. The CDR3 coding sequence is TGCAGCGTTGAAGACCTCCGACAGGGGCGAAATGAAAAACTGTTTTTT. Translating gives CSVEDLRQGRNEKLFF.

The chain couples TRBV3-1 to TRBJ2-2; 7 bases are shared with TRBD2. Germline CDR1 reads LGHDT; CDR2 reads YNNKEL (reference sequence). The CDR3 loop spans 13 amino acids. Trimming cost V 8 bases and J 5 bases; bases outside gene matches: 5. The CDR3 DNA reads as TGTGCCAGCCGGGGAGGGTGGACCGGGGAGCTGTTTTTT. Its protein is CASRGGWTGELFF. Combining the CDR3 with reference TRBV3-1 and TRBJ2-2 gives the whole variable domain DTAVSQTPKYLVTQMGNDKSIKCEQNLGHDTMYWYKQDSKKFLKIMFSYNNKELIINETVPNRFSPKSPDKAHLNLHINSLELGDSAVYFCASRGGWTGELFFGEGSRLTVL.

This clonotype was found a few times. The CDR3 loop is CASSIGVFSGYYEQYF. The DNA for the CDR3 is TGTGCCAGTAGTATAGGTGTCTTTAGCGGATACTACGAGCAGTACTTC. The V call is TRBV19, the J call TRBJ2-7, with D perhaps matching TRBD2 (6 bases). V was clipped by 1 base and J by 3 bases, with 16 bases between them. The CDR3 extends over 16 amino acids. Germline V gene sequence: CDR1 LNHDA, CDR2 SQIVND (reference sequence).

The chain uses TRBV18 and TRBJ2-5; TRBD1 matches at 8 bases. CDR1 is KGHSH and CDR2 is LQKENI in the germline V gene. Unmatched junction bases numbered 8, after V lost 3 bases and J lost 5 bases. This CDR3 is 15 amino acids long. The CDR3 DNA is TGTGCCAGCTCACCGCCGGGACAGGTGCAGGAGACCCAGTACTTC. As protein: CASSPPGQVQETQYF.

The chain links TRBV4-3 to TRBJ2-2; D possibly corresponds to TRBD2 (5 bases). CDR3 length: 13 amino acids. CDR1 and CDR2 (germline): LGHNA, YSLEER. The V and J ends lost 4 bases and 6 bases respectively, with 9 bases between them. The CDR3 region has the DNA TGCGCCAGCAGCCGATTGGAGGCCGGGGAGCTGTTTTTT. Its translation: CASSRLEAGELFF.

Only a few counts were recorded for this clonotype. This chain links TRBV5-1 with TRBJ2-7; D not certain. Germline V gives CDR1 SGHRS, CDR2 YFSETQ. The CDR3 covers 15 residues. The V gene lost 0 bases and the J gene lost 2 bases, with 12 bases spanning the gap. CDR3 DNA sequence: TGCGCCAGCAGCTTGGATGGATATGGACCCTACGAGCAGTACTTC. The encoded protein is CASSLDGYGPYEQYF.

In DNA form, the CDR3 reads TGCAGTGCTATAACCGGGACTGGGGACTCCTACGAGCAGTACTTC. Encoded protein: CSAITGTGDSYEQYF. J is TRBJ2-7 and V is TRBV20-1; maybe TRBD2 (6 bases). V lost 4 bases, J lost 0 bases, and 16 bases lay in between. This CDR3 contains 15 residues. The germline gives CDR1 DFQATT, CDR2 SNEGSKA (reference sequence).

The chain couples TRBV20-1 to TRBJ2-3; D may match TRBD1 or TRBD2 (6 bases each). V dropped 3 bases and J dropped 2 bases, with 12 bases sitting between them. Germline CDR1 DFQATT, CDR2 SNEGSKA (reference sequence). The CDR3 has 14 amino acids. In nucleotides, the CDR3 is TGCAGTGCTAGTAAGGGGGGCTACACAGATACGCAGTATTTT. It translates to CSASKGGYTDTQYF.

The chain carries TRBV18 and TRBJ2-7, with D possibly TRBD1 on 5 matching bases. V dropped 3 bases and J dropped 3 bases, with 12 bases sitting between them. Germline V gene sequence: CDR1 KGHSH, CDR2 LQKENI. This CDR3 spans 14 amino acids. The CDR3 protein is CASSPQGIRYEQYF. CDR3 in DNA: TGTGCCAGCTCACCGCAGGGTATTCGCTACGAGCAGTACTTC.

In this sample, this clonotype turned up many times. The chain carries TRBV28 and TRBJ2-1; D is uncertain. This CDR3 has 13 residues. Looked up from germline, CDR1 is MDHEN and CDR2 is SYDVKM. The V end was cut by 2 bases, the J end by 2 bases, with 4 bases between. DNA of the CDR3: TGTGCCAGCAGTTTAGCAGCCTACAATGAGCAGTTCTTC. Amino acids: CASSLAAYNEQFF.

This clonotype was seen a handful of times. The chain links TRBV12-3 or TRBV12-4 to TRBJ2-3, with a weak D call TRBD2 (6 bases). CDR3 size: 14 residues. Trimming left V 6 bases short and J 6 bases short, with 16 bases between. CDR3: CASRWGRGGDTQYF. As DNA, the CDR3 is TGTGCCAGCAGGTGGGGAAGGGGAGGCGATACGCAGTATTTT.

The chain has TRBV12-3 or TRBV12-4 and TRBJ2-7; 9 bases agree with TRBD1. J lost 4 bases, V lost 1 base, and 8 bases had no gene match. The CDR3 loop spans 16 amino acids. The CDR3 bases are TGTGCCAGCAGTTTAGGTTGGACAGGGGAAACTTACGAGCAGTACTTC. Its protein is CASSLGWTGETYEQYF.

In its sample, this clonotype was seen once. The chain recombines TRBV3-1 with TRBJ1-5; 7 bases match TRBD1. V lost 3 bases and J lost 3; bases outside the gene matches: 2. Germline V CDR1 and CDR2: LGHDT, YNNKEL (reference sequence). This CDR3 has 14 residues. This CDR3 reads CASSQGQYNQPQHF. DNA for the CDR3: TGTGCCAGCAGCCAGGGACAGTACAATCAGCCCCAGCATTTT.

CDR3 region: CASSIDRLADEQFF. CDR3 coding DNA: TGTGCCAGCAGCATTGACAGACTAGCCGATGAGCAGTTCTTC. The V gene is TRBV6-4, the J gene TRBJ2-1, with 7 bases lining up with TRBD2. The trim removed 6 bases at V and 8 bases at J, leaving 10 bases unmatched. The germline V gene encodes CDR1 MRHNA and CDR2 SNTAGT. The CDR3 consists of 14 residues.

In its sample, this clonotype was seen a few times. This chain links TRBV7-2 with TRBJ1-1, with D possibly being TRBD1 (5 bases). In germline, CDR1 is SGHTA, CDR2 FQGNSA. CDR3 length equals 14 residues. V was shortened by 5 bases and J by 2 bases, with 12 bases between the two germline ends. In nucleotides, the CDR3 is TGTGCCAGCAGCCACGGGGGGAGCAACACTGAAGCTTTCTTT. Protein: CASSHGGSNTEAFF.

This clonotype was observed a few times. This chain joins TRBV24-1 and TRBJ2-1; 10 bases are a match to TRBD2. CDR3 length: 14 amino acids. V was clipped by 12 bases and J by 4 bases; unmatched bases: 8. CDR1 and CDR2 (germline): KGHDR, SFDVKD. In DNA form, the CDR3 reads TGTGCCGTAGCTAGCGGGAGCAGGTACAATGAGCAGTTCTTC. Its protein product is CAVASGSRYNEQFF.

This clonotype was observed a handful of times. This chain uses TRBV27 with TRBJ2-7, with 7 bases identical to TRBD2. The CDR3 is 12 amino acids. Germline V gives CDR1 MNHEY, CDR2 SMNVEV (reference sequence). V trimming: 4 bases; J trimming: 6 bases; junction bases outside the gene matches: 3. This CDR3 reads CASSWGGSEQYF. DNA of the CDR3: TGTGCCAGCAGTTGGGGGGGTAGCGAGCAGTACTTC.

This clonotype was counted only a few times. The V gene is TRBV24-1, the J gene TRBJ2-5; D might be TRBD2 (6 bases). CDR1 is KGHDR, CDR2 SFDVKD, per germline. The CDR3 sequence is 13 residues long. V was cut by 7 bases and J by 5 bases, with 13 bases left in between. As DNA, the CDR3 is TGTGCCACCAGCCGCTCGGGGGTCGAGACCCAGTACTTC. It encodes CATSRSGVETQYF.

This clonotype was observed a single time. CDR3 amino acids: CASRGGTVDGYTF. In DNA form, the CDR3 reads TGTGCAAGTCGGGGGGGGACGGTGGATGGCTACACCTTC. The rearrangement uses TRBV12-2 and TRBJ1-2; the table gives TRBD1 as D, unverified against the DNA. TRBV12-2 is an annotated pseudogene. The CDR3 is made up of 13 amino acids.

The table lists this clonotype with many counts. The V and J genes are TRBV24-1 and TRBJ2-2, with unresolved D. V lost 5 bases and J lost 5, with 8 bases in between. The CDR3 is 13 residues long. Germline-derived CDR1 and CDR2 are KGHDR and SFDVKD. In DNA form, the CDR3 reads TGTGCCACCAGTGCCCTTACTACCGGGGAGCTGTTTTTT. This encodes CATSALTTGELFF.

The CDR3 coding sequence is TGCGCCAGCAGCCCAGGGGTTGAGCAGTTCTTC. This translates into CASSPGVEQFF. The chain recombines TRBV5-1 with TRBJ2-1; tentatively, D is TRBD1 (6 bases). With 4 bases removed from V and 9 bases from J, the gap between germline ends came to 8 bases. CDR3 size: 11 residues. Germline V gene data show CDR1 as SGHRS and CDR2 as YFSETQ. Based on the CDR3 plus reference TRBV5-1 and TRBJ2-1, the full variable domain is KAGVTQTPRYLIKTRGQQVTLSCSPISGHRSVSWYQQTPGQGLQFLFEYFSETQRNKGNFPGRFSGRQFSNSRSEMNVSTLELGDSALYLCASSPGVEQFFGPGTRLTVL.